The 15 T cell receptor beta chains presented below share a single source sample, sequenced in a study of T cells in Graves' hyperthyroidism and ophthalmopathy. Researchers took RNA transcripts and amplified the TCR beta CDR3 regions from them. TCR CDR3 regions were first amplified by RT-PCR with HTBI primers. TCRdb reprocessed the multiplex PCR reads via MiXCR and lists one record per CDR3 protein. The sample lists about 400,000 distinct CDR3 sequences; about 16% were seen once. The source material was blood. The receptor source for this set is a woman aged 60-75 years with Graves' ophthalmopathy.

The chain uses TRBV5-8 and TRBJ2-1; 11 bases align to TRBD2. CDR3 length equals 15 residues. With 4 bases clipped from V and 6 bases from J, the junction kept 6 bases outside the gene matches. Germline loops: CDR1 SGHTS, CDR2 YDEGEE. The CDR3 DNA reads TGTGCCAGCAGCCCACTAGCGGGAGTAGGCAATGAGCAGTTCTTC. This gives the protein CASSPLAGVGNEQFF.

This clonotype was seen a handful of times. V gene TRBV7-8 combines with J gene TRBJ2-2; the D is unclear. CDR1 is SGHVS and CDR2 is FQNEAQ in the germline V gene. This CDR3 spans 15 amino acids. Trimming shortened V by 1 base and J by 5 bases, and 11 bases separated the two germline ends. The DNA for the CDR3 is TGTGCCAGCAGCTTAGTGACTTCCAGGACCGGGGAGCTGTTTTTT. Translating it yields CASSLVTSRTGELFF.

This clonotype was counted many times. J is TRBJ2-1 and V is TRBV5-1; D possibly corresponds to TRBD1 (5 bases). The CDR3 loop spans 15 amino acids. The ends were cut back, 4 bases at V and 0 bases at J, with 11 bases in the middle. The V gene's germline CDR1 is SGHRS and CDR2 YFSETQ. The DNA of the CDR3 is TGCGCCAGCAGCAGGGTCCAGGGCTCCTACAATGAGCAGTTCTTC. This sequence encodes CASSRVQGSYNEQFF.

The V call is TRBV25-1, the J call TRBJ1-5; D perhaps matches TRBD1 (5 bases). Germline assignment: CDR1 MGHDK and CDR2 SYGVNS. This CDR3 has 15 amino acids. Between the trimmed V and J ends, which lost 3 bases and 1 base, there was a span of 10 bases. CDR3 nucleotides: TGTGCCAGCAGTGAGGGACCGAAAAGCAATCAGCCCCAGCATTTT. Protein product: CASSEGPKSNQPQHF. The full variable domain, with the rest looked up from reference TRBV25-1 and TRBJ1-5, is EADIYQTPRYLVIGTGKKITLECSQTMGHDKMYWYQQDPGMELHLIHYSYGVNSTEKGDLSSESTVSRIRTEHFPLTLESARPSHTSQYLCASSEGPKSNQPQHFGDGTRLSIL.

This clonotype occurred a few times. The chain carries TRBV7-6 and TRBJ2-1, with D perhaps TRBD1 or TRBD2 (6 bases each). Trimming took off 5 bases at V and 10 bases at J, with 21 bases between the two ends. The CDR3 length is 15 residues. The germline V gene encodes CDR1 SGHVS and CDR2 FNYEAQ. CDR3 sequence (DNA): TGTGCCAGCAGCCTGACGAGGGGGGATTTTGGGGAGCAGTTCTTC. Translating gives CASSLTRGDFGEQFF. The entire variable domain, with the rest obtained from reference TRBV7-6 and TRBJ2-1, is as follows: GAGVSQSPRYKVTKRGQDVALRCDPISGHVSLYWYRQALGQGPEFLTYFNYEAQQDKSGLPNDRFSAERPEGSISTLTIQRTEQRDSAMYRCASSLTRGDFGEQFFGPGTRLTVL.

This clonotype was counted many times. DNA for the CDR3: TGTGCCAGCGATCGGACAGGATCGATGAACACTGAAGCTTTCTTT. This codes for CASDRTGSMNTEAFF. The J gene is TRBJ1-1, the V gene TRBV6-1; the match to TRBD1 covers 7 bases. CDR3 length: 15 residues. Germline CDR1 MNHNS, CDR2 SASEGT. V shed 8 bases, J shed 0 bases, and the junction held 9 bases outside the gene matches.

This chain links TRBV19 with TRBJ1-5; D is unclear. The CDR3 consists of 18 residues. Trimming took 0 bases from V and 3 from J, leaving 18 bases between them. Per germline, CDR1 LNHDA and CDR2 SQIVND (reference sequence). As DNA, the CDR3 is TGTGCCAGTAGTATAGATATCGTGCGACCCCATATCAATCAGCCCCAGCATTTT. This translates into CASSIDIVRPHINQPQHF.

This chain uses TRBV30 with TRBJ2-3, with unresolved D. CDR3 length: 13 amino acids. From germline, CDR1 is GTSNPN and CDR2 SVGIG (reference sequence). Trimming removed 0 bases at V and 4 bases at J, with 8 bases between. In nucleotides, the CDR3 is TGTGCCTGGAGTGTAACTTCTTCAGATACGCAGTATTTT. It translates to CAWSVTSSDTQYF.

The V call is TRBV20-1, the J call TRBJ2-3; 8 bases line up with TRBD2. V lost 0 bases and J lost 11; bases outside the gene matches: 13. The CDR3 loop spans 15 amino acids. CDR1 and CDR2 (germline): DFQATT, SNEGSKA (reference sequence). The CDR3 is CSAREEGLVGVMQYF. The CDR3 nucleotides read TGCAGTGCTAGAGAGGAGGGACTAGTAGGTGTGATGCAGTATTTT.

This clonotype was seen a few times. V gene TRBV19 combines with J gene TRBJ2-1, with D tentatively TRBD2 (6 bases). The germline gives CDR1 LNHDA, CDR2 SQIVND (reference sequence). This CDR3 comprises 14 residues. Trimming stripped 0 bases from V and 6 bases from J, with 9 bases between. The CDR3 nucleotides read TGTGCCAGTAGTATAGAGGGAGGTTTCAATGAGCAGTTCTTC. Its translation: CASSIEGGFNEQFF.

As concerns this clonotype: Since a much larger clone is just one base distant, this may be a read error. The V call is TRBV28, the J call TRBJ2-2, with 9 bases aligning to TRBD1. The ends lost 6 bases at V and 6 bases at J; junction bases unmatched: 8. Germline CDR1 reads MDHEN; CDR2 reads SYDVKM. CDR3 length equals 15 residues. CDR3 loop: CASSRDREGPGELFF. CDR3 coding DNA: TGTGCCAGCAGCCGGGACAGGGAAGGCCCCGGGGAGCTGTTTTTT. The full variable domain, with the rest looked up from reference TRBV28 and TRBJ2-2, is DVKVTQSSRYLVKRTGEKVFLECVQDMDHENMFWYRQDPGLGLRLIYFSYDVKMKEKGDIPEGYSVSREKKERFSLILESASTNQTSMYLCASSRDREGPGELFFGEGSRLTVL.

The CDR3, as DNA: TGTGCCAGCAGGAGACGTGGCGGGCTTAGCACAGATACGCAGTATTTT. Its translation is CASRRRGGLSTDTQYF. The rearrangement uses TRBV6-2 or TRBV6-3 and TRBJ2-3; TRBD2 might be the D (5 bases). The V gene's germline CDR1 is MNHEY and CDR2 SVGEGT. This CDR3 region has 16 residues. V lost 6 bases and J lost 0, with 16 bases in between.

V and J are TRBV18 and TRBJ2-3, with 9 bases matching TRBD1. CDR1 KGHSH and CDR2 LQKENI come from the germline V gene. This CDR3 contains 19 residues. V dropped 0 bases and J dropped 1; count of bases not matched to a gene: 11. The CDR3 here is CASSPPGTGMVLGTDTQYF. In nucleotides, the CDR3 is TGTGCCAGCTCACCACCAGGGACAGGGATGGTCCTGGGCACAGATACGCAGTATTTT. The full variable domain, completed using reference TRBV18 and TRBJ2-3, is NAGVMQNPRHLVRRRGQEARLRCSPMKGHSHVYWYRQLPEEGLKFMVYLQKENIIDESGMPKERFSAEFPKEGPSILRIQQVVRGDSAAYFCASSPPGTGMVLGTDTQYFGPGTRLTVL.

This clonotype was picked up many times. The chain is built from TRBV7-9 and TRBJ2-7; D perhaps matches TRBD2 (5 bases). The CDR3 covers 13 residues. Germline V lookup: CDR1 SEHNR, CDR2 FQNEAQ (reference sequence). V dropped 5 bases and J dropped 3 bases, with 11 bases sitting between them. The CDR3 DNA reads TGTGCCAGCAGCCCCCCCCGGGGCTACGAGCAGTACTTC. This encodes CASSPPRGYEQYF.

Many counts were recorded for this clonotype. This sequence joins TRBV2 and TRBJ2-5, with 7 bases fitting TRBD2. J gave up 1 base and V 7 bases, and 9 bases lay outside the gene matches. This CDR3 spans 15 amino acids. In germline, CDR1 is SNHLY, CDR2 FYNNEI. CDR3 residues: CASTQIRGVQETQYF. CDR3 DNA sequence: TGTGCCAGCACCCAGATTCGGGGGGTCCAAGAGACCCAGTACTTC. Full variable domain (rest looked up from reference TRBV2 and TRBJ2-5): EPEVTQTPSHQVTQMGQEVILRCVPISNHLYFYWYRQILGQKVEFLVSFYNNEISEKSEIFDDQFSVERPDGSNFTLKIRSTKLEDSAMYFCASTQIRGVQETQYFGPGTRLLVL.